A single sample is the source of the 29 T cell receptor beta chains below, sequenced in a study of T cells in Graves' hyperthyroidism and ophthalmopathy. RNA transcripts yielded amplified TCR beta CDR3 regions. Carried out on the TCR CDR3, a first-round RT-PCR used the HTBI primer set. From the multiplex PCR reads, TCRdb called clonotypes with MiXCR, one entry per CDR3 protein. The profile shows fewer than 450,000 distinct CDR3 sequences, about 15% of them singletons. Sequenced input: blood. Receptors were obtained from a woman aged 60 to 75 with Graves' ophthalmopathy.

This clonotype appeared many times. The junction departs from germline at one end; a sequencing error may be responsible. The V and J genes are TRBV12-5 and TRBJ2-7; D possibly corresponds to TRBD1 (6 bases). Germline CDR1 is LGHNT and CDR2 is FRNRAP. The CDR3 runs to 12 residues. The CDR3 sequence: CASGPQGHQMHF. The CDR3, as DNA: TGTGCTAGTGGTCCGCAGGGACACCAGATGCACTTC.

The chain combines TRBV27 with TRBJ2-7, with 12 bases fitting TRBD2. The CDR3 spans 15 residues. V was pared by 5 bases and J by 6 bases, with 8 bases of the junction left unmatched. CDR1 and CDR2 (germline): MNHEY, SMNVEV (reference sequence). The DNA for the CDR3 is TGTGCCAGCAGTCGCCTACTAGCGGGAGGATCCGAGCAGTACTTC. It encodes CASSRLLAGGSEQYF.

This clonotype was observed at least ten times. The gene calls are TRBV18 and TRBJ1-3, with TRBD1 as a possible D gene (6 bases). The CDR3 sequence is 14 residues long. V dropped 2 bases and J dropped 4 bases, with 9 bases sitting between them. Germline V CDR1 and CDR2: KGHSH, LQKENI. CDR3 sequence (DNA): TGTGCCAGCTCACCAACAGGGAAGGGAAACACCATATATTTT. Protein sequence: CASSPTGKGNTIYF.

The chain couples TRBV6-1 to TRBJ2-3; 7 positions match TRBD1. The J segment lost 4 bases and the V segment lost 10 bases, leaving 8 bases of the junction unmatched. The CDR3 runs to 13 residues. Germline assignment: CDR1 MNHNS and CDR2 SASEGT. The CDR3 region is CATIGQASDTQYF. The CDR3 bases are TGTGCCACTATAGGACAGGCTTCAGATACGCAGTATTTT.

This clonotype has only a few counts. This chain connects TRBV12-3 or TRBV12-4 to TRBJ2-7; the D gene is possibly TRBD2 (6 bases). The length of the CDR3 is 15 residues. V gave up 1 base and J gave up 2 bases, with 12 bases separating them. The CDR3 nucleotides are TGTGCCAGCAGTTTAGACTCGGGAGCGGCCTACGAGCAGTACTTC. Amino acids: CASSLDSGAAYEQYF.

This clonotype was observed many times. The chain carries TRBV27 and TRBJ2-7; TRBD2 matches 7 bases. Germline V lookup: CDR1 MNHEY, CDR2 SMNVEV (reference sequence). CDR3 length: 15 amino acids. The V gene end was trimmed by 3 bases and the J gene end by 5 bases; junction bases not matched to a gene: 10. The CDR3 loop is CASSFQEGGKNEQYF. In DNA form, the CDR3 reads TGTGCCAGCAGTTTCCAGGAGGGAGGGAAAAACGAGCAGTACTTC.

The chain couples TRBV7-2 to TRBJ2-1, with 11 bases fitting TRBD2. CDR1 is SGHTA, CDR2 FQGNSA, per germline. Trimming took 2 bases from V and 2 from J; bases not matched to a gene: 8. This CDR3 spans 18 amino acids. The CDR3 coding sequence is TGTGCCAGCAGCTTACCTGCCGGGACTAGCGGTACCTACAATGAGCAGTTCTTC. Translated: CASSLPAGTSGTYNEQFF.

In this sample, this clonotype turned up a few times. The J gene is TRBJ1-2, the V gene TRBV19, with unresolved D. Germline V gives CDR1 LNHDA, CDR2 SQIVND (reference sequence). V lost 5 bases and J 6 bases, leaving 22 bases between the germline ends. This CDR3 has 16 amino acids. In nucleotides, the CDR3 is TGTGCCAGTAGTCATGAGTGGGCGCCCGACGGTCATGGCTACACCTTC. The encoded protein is CASSHEWAPDGHGYTF.

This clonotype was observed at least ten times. CDR3 protein: CASSQDASGRFDNEQFF. The CDR3 bases are TGTGCCAGCAGCCAAGACGCGAGCGGGAGGTTCGACAATGAGCAGTTCTTC. The chain carries TRBV4-2 and TRBJ2-1; TRBD2 aligns across 9 bases. V lost 0 bases, J lost 5 bases, and 8 bases stayed unmatched. The CDR3 is 17 residues long. Per the germline V gene, CDR1 is LGHNA and CDR2 is YNFKEQ.

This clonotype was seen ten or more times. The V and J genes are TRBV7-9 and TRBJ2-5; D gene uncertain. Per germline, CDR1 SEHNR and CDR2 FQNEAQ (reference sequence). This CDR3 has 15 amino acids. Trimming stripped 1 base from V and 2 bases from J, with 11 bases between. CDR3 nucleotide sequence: TGTGCCAGCAGCTTAGACCCACTGGGGCAAGAGACCCAGTACTTC. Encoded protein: CASSLDPLGQETQYF.

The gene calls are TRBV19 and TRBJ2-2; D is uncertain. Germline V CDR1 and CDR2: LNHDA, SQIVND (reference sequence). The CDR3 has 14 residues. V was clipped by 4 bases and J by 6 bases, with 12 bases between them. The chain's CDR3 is CASSSLDPPGELFF. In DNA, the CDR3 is TGTGCCAGTAGTAGCCTTGACCCGCCCGGGGAGCTGTTTTTT.

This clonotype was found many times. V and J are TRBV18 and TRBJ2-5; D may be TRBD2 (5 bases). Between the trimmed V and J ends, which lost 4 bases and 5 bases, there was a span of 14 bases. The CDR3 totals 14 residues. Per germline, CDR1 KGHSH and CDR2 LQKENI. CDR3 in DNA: TGTGCCAGCTCACGCGGTCTAGCCGGGGAGACCCAGTACTTC. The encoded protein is CASSRGLAGETQYF.

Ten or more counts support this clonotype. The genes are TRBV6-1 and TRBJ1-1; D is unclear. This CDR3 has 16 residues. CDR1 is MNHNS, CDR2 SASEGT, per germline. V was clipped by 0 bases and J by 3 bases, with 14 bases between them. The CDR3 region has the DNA TGTGCCAGCAGTGAAGCGATAGTCTTAGGGTACACTGAAGCTTTCTTT. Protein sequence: CASSEAIVLGYTEAFF.

The CDR3, as DNA: TGCGCCAGCAGCTTGCGGGTAGAATCAGGACATGAGCAGTTCTTC. Translated, it gives CASSLRVESGHEQFF. The chain employs TRBV5-1 and TRBJ2-1; D is uncertain. There are 15 residues in the CDR3. V gave up 1 base and J gave up 8 bases, with 16 bases separating them. Germline V CDR1 and CDR2: SGHRS, YFSETQ.

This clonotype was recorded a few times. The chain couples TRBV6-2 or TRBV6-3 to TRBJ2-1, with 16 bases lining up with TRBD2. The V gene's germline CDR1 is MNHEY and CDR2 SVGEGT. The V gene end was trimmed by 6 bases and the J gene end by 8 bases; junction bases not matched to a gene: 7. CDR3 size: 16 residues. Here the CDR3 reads CASSRGTSGRAHEQFF. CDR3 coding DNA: TGTGCCAGCAGCCGAGGGACTAGCGGGAGGGCCCATGAGCAGTTCTTC.

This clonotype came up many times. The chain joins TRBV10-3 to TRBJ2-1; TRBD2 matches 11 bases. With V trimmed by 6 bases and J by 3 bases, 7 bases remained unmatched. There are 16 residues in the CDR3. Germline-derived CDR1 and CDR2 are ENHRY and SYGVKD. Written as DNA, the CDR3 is TGTGCCATCAGCCAGACCGGGACTAGCGGCTACAATGAGCAGTTCTTC. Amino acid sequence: CAISQTGTSGYNEQFF.

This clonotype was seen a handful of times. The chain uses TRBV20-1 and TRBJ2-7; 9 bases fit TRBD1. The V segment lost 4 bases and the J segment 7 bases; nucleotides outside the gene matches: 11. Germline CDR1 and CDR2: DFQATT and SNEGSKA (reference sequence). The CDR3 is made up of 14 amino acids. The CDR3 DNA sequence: TGCAGTGCTAACCGGGACAGGGTCAGGAGTGAGCAGTACTTC. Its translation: CSANRDRVRSEQYF.

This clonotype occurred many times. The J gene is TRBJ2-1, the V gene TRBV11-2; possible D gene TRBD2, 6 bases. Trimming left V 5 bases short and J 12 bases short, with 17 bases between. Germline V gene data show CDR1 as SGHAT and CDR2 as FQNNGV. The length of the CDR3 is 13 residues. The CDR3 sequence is CASSHTSGSRQFF. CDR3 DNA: TGTGCCAGCAGCCACACCTCCGGGAGCCGGCAGTTCTTC.

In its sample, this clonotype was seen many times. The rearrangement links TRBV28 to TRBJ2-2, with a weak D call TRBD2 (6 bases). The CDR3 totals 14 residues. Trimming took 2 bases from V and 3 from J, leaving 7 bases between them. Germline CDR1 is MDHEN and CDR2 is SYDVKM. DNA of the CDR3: TGTGCCAGCAGTTTACTAGCGCACACCGGGGAGCTGTTTTTT. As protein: CASSLLAHTGELFF.

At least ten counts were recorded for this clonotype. The CDR3 loop reads CASQKAGDTQYF. The CDR3 bases are TGTGCCAGCCAAAAAGCAGGGGATACGCAGTATTTT. V gene TRBV3-1 combines with J gene TRBJ2-3, with TRBD1 as a possible D gene (5 bases). Trimming removed 8 bases from V and 6 bases from J, with 12 bases in between. This CDR3 contains 12 residues. Germline V gives CDR1 LGHDT, CDR2 YNNKEL (reference sequence).

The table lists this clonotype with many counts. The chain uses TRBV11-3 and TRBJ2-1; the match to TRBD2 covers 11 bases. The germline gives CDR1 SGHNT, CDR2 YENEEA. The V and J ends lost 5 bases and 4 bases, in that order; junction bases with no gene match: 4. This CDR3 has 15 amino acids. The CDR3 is CASSARLAGYNEQFF. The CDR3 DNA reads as TGTGCCAGCAGCGCCCGACTAGCGGGATACAATGAGCAGTTCTTC.

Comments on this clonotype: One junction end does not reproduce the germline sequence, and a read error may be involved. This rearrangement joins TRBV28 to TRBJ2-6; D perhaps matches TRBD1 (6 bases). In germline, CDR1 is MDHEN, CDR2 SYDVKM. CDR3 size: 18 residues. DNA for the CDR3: TGTGCCAACAGTTTCCCCAGGGGAGCCCGCTCTGGGGCCAACGTCCTGACTTTC. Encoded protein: CANSFPRGARSGANVLTF.

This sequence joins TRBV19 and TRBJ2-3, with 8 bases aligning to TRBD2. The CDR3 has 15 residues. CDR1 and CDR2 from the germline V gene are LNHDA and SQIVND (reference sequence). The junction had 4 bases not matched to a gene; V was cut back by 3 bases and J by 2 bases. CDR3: CASSIGGAPTDTQYF. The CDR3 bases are TGTGCCAGTAGTATCGGGGGGGCCCCCACAGATACGCAGTATTTT.

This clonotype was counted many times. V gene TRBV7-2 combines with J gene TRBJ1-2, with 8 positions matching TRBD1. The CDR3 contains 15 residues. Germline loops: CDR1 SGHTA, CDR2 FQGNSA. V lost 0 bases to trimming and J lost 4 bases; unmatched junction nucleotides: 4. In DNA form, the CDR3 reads TGTGCCAGCAGCTTAGCGGCACAGGGGGGCTATGGCTACACCTTC. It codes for CASSLAAQGGYGYTF.

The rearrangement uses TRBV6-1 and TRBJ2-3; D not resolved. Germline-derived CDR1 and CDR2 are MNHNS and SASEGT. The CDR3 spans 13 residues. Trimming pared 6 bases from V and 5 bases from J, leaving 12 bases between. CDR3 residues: CASRVHRGDTQYF. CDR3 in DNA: TGTGCCAGCAGGGTCCATCGAGGAGATACGCAGTATTTT.

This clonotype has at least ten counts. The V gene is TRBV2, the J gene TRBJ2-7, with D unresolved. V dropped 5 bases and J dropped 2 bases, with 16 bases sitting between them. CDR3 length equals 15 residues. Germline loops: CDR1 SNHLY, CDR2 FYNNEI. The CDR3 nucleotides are TGTGCCAGCAGTACCTCAGTAGTAGCTACCTACGAGCAGTACTTC. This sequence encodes CASSTSVVATYEQYF. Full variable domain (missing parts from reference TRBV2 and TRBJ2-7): EPEVTQTPSHQVTQMGQEVILRCVPISNHLYFYWYRQILGQKVEFLVSFYNNEISEKSEIFDDQFSVERPDGSNFTLKIRSTKLEDSAMYFCASSTSVVATYEQYFGPGTRLTVT.

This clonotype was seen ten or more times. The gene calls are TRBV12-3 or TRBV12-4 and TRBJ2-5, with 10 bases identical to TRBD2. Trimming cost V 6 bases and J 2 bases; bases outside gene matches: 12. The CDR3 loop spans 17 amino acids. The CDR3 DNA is TGTGCCAGCAGCCCGCCCCTAGCGGGAGAGAAGCAAGAGACCCAGTACTTC. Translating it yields CASSPPLAGEKQETQYF.

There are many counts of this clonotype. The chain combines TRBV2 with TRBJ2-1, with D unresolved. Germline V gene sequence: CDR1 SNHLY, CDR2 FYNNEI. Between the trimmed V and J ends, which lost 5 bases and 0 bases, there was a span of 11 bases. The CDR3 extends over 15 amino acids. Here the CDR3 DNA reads TGTGCCAGCAGTCCTAGGCGGAGCTCCTACAATGAGCAGTTCTTC. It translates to CASSPRRSSYNEQFF.

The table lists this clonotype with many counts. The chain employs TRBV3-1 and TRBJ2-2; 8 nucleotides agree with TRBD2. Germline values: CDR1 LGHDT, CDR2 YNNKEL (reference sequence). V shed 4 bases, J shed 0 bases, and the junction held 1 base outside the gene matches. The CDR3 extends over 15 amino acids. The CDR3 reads CASSPSGSNTGELFF. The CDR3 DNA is TGTGCCAGCAGCCCTAGCGGGTCGAACACCGGGGAGCTGTTTTTT.